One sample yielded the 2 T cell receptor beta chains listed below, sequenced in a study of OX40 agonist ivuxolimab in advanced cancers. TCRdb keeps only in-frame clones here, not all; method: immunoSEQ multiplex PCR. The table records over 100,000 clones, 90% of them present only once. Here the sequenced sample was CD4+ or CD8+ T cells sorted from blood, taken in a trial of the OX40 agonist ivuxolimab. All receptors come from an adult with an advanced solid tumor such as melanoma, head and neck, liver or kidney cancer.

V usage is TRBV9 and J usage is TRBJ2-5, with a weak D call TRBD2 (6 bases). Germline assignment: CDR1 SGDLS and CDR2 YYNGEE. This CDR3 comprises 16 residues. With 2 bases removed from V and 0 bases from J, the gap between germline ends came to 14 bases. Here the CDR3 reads CASSVSLAANQETQYF. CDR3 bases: TGTGCCAGCAGCGTGTCTTTAGCGGCCAACCAAGAGACCCAGTACTTC.

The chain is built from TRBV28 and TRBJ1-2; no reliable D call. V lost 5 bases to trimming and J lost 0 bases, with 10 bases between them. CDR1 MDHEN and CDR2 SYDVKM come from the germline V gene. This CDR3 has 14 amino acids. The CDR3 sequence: CASSNPTANYGYTF. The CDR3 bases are TGTGCCAGCAGTAACCCGACGGCTAACTATGGCTACACCTTC.